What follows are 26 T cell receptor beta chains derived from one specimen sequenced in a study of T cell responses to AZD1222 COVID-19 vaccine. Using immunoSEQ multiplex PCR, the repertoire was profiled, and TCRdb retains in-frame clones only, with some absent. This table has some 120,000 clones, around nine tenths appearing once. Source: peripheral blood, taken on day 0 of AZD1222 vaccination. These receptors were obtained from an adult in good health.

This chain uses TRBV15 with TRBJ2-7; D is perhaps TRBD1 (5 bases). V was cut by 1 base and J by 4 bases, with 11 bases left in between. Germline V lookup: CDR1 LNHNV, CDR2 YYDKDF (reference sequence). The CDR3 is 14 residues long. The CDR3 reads CATSRVLGPYEQYF. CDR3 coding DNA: TGTGCCACCAGCAGAGTGTTGGGGCCTTACGAGCAGTACTTC.

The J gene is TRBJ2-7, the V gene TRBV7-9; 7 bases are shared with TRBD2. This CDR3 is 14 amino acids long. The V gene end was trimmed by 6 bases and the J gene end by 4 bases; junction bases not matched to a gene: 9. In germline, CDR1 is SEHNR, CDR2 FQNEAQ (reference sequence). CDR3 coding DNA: TGTGCCAGCAGGTCGGGGTCCGGGGGGTACGAGCAGTACTTC. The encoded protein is CASRSGSGGYEQYF.

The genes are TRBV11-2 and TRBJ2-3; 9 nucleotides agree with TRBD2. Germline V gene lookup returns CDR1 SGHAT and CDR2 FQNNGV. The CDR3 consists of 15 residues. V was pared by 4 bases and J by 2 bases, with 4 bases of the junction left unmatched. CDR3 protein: CASSSLGLATDTQYF. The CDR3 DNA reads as TGTGCCAGCAGCTCCTTGGGACTAGCCACAGATACGCAGTATTTT.

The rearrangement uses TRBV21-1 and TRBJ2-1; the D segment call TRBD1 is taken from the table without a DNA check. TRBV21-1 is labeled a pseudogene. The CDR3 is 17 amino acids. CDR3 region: CASTAPGQGTTYNEQFF. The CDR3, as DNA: TGTGCCAGCACCGCCCCGGGACAGGGAACAACCTACAATGAGCAGTTCTTC.

Here the CDR3 DNA reads TGTGCCAGCAGTTACGGGCCCGAAGATACGCAGTATTTT. Translating gives CASSYGPEDTQYF. This chain connects TRBV6-5 to TRBJ2-3; D is unclear. The CDR3 loop spans 13 amino acids. The germline V gene has CDR1 MNHEY and CDR2 SVGAGI. With 2 bases removed from V and 5 bases from J, the gap between germline ends came to 8 bases.

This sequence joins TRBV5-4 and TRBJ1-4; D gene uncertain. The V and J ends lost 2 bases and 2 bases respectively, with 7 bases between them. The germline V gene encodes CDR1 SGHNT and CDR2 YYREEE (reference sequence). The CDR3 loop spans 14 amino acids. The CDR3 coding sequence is TGTGCCAGCAGCTTCCGCCAGACTAATGAAAAACTGTTTTTT. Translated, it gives CASSFRQTNEKLFF.

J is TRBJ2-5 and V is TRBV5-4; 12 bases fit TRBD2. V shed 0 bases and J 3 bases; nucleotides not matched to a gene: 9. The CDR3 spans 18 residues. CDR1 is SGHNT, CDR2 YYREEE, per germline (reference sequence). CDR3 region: CASSLGFRLAGDEETQYF. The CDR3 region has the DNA TGTGCCAGCAGCTTGGGGTTTAGACTAGCGGGAGATGAAGAGACCCAGTACTTC.

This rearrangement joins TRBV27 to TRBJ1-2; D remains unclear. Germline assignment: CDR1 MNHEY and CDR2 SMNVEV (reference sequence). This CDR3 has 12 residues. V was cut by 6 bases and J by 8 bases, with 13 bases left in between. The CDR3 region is CASRGGLGGYTF. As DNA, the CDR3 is TGTGCCAGCAGAGGAGGGTTGGGAGGCTACACCTTC.

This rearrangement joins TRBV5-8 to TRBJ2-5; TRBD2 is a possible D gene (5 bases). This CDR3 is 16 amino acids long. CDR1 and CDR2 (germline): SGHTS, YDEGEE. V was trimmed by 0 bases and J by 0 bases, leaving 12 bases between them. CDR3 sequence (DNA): TGTGCCAGCAGCTTGGTCCCAGCGGTCTACCAAGAGACCCAGTACTTC. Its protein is CASSLVPAVYQETQYF.

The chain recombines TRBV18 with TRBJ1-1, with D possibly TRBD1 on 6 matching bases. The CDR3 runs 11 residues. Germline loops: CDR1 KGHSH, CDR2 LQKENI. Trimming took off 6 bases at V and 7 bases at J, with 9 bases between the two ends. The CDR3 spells CASSLRGEAFF. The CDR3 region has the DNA TGTGCCAGCTCGCTCAGGGGTGAAGCTTTCTTT.

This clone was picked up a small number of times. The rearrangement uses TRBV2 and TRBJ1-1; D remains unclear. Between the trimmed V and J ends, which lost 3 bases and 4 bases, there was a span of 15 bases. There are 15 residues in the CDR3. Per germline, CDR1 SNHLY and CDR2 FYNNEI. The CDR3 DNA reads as TGTGCCAGCAGTGACTCCCGCGCCAGAGGCACTGAAGCTTTCTTT. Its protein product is CASSDSRARGTEAFF.

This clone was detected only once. CDR3 coding DNA: TGTGCCACTTGGGGGACAGGGGGTGCGGAGCAGTACTTC. Protein sequence: CATWGTGGAEQYF. This chain uses TRBV27 with TRBJ2-7, with 11 bases fitting TRBD1. The V segment lost 10 bases and the J segment 7 bases; nucleotides outside the gene matches: 9. Germline V gene lookup returns CDR1 MNHEY and CDR2 SMNVEV (reference sequence). The CDR3 is made up of 13 amino acids.

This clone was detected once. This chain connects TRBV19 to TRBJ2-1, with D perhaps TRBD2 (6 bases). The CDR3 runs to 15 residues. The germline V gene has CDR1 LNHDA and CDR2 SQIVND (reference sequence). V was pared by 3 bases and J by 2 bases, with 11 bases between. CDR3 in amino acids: CASSIGGVPYNEQFF. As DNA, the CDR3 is TGTGCCAGTAGTATCGGCGGGGTACCCTACAATGAGCAGTTCTTC.

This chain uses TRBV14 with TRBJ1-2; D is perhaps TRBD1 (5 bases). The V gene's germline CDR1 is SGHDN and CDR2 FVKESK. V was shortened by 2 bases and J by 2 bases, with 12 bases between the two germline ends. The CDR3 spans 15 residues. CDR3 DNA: TGTGCCAGCAGCCAACTGACAGTACCGAACTATGGCTACACCTTC. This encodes CASSQLTVPNYGYTF.

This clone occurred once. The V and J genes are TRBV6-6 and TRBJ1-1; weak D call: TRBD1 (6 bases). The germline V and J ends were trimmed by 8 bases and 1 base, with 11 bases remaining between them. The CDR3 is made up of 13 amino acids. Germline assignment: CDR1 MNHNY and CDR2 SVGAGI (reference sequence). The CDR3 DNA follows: TGTGCCAGCGATCCGACAGGGAACACTGAAGCTTTCTTT. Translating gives CASDPTGNTEAFF.

CDR3 DNA: TGTGCCAGCAGCTTAGTAGGCTCCTACAATGAGCAGTTCTTC. Its protein is CASSLVGSYNEQFF. This chain joins TRBV11-2 and TRBJ2-1; the D is unclear. The V gene lost 1 base and the J gene lost 0 bases, with 4 bases spanning the gap. The CDR3 extends over 14 amino acids. Germline CDR1 SGHAT, CDR2 FQNNGV.

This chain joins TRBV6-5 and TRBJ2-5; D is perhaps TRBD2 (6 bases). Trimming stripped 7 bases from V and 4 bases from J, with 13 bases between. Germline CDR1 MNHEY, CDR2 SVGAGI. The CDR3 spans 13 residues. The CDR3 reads CASISAGSETQYF. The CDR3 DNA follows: TGTGCCAGCATATCGGCGGGGTCAGAGACCCAGTACTTC.

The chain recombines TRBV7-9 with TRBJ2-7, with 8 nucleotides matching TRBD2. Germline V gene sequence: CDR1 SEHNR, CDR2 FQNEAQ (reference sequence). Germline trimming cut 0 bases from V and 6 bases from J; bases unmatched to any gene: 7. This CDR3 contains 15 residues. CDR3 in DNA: TGTGCCAGCAGCTTAGCCGGCGGGAGGATCGCCGAGCAGTACTTC. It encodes CASSLAGGRIAEQYF.

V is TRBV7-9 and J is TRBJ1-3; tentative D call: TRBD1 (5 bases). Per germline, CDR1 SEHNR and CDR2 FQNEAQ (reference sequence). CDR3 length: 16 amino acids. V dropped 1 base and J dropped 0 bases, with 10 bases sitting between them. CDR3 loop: CASSLGIQVSGNTIYF. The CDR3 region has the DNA TGTGCCAGCAGCTTAGGTATACAGGTCTCTGGAAACACCATATATTTT.

CDR3 loop: CASRRGVGYEQYF. The CDR3 nucleotides are TGTGCCAGTCGCCGAGGAGTAGGGTACGAGCAGTACTTC. The chain joins TRBV19 to TRBJ2-7; D is unclear. Germline V lookup: CDR1 LNHDA, CDR2 SQIVND (reference sequence). The CDR3 has 13 residues. The V gene lost 8 bases and the J gene lost 4 bases, with 15 bases spanning the gap. Based on the CDR3 plus reference TRBV19 and TRBJ2-7, the full variable domain is DGGITQSPKYLFRKEGQNVTLSCEQNLNHDAMYWYRQDPGQGLRLIYYSQIVNDFQKGDIAEGYSVSREKKESFPLTVTSAQKNPTAFYLCASRRGVGYEQYFGPGTRLTVT.

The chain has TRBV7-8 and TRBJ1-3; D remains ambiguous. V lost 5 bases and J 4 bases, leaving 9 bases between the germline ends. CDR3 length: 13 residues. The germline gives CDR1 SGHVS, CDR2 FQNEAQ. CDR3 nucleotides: TGTGCCAGCAGCGCAACTAGGGGAAACACCATATATTTT. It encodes CASSATRGNTIYF.

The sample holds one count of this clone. The CDR3: CASSASGGVFQETQYF. The CDR3 coding sequence is TGTGCCAGCAGCGCCTCCGGAGGGGTGTTCCAAGAGACCCAGTACTTC. The chain is built from TRBV9 and TRBJ2-5, with D possibly being TRBD2 (6 bases). With 3 bases removed from V and 1 base from J, the gap between germline ends came to 16 bases. There are 16 residues in the CDR3. Per germline, CDR1 SGDLS and CDR2 YYNGEE.

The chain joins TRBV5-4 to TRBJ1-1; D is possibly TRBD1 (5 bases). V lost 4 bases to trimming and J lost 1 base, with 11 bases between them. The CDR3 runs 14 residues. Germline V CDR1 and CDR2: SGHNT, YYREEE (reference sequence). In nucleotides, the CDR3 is TGTGCCAGCAGCAGGACCCAGGGGAACACTGAAGCTTTCTTT. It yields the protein CASSRTQGNTEAFF.

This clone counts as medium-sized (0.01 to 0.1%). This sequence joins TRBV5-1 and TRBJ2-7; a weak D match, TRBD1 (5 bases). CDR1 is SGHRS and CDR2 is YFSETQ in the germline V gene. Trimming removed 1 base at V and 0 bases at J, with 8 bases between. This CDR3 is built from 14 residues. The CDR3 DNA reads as TGCGCCAGCAGCTTGCCAGGGAACTCCTACGAGCAGTACTTC. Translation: CASSLPGNSYEQYF.

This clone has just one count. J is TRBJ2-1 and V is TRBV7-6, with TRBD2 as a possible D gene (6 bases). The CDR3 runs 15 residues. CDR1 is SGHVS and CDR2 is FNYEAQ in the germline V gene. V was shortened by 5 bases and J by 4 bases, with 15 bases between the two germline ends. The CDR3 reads CASSSPDRGYNEQFF. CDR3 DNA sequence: TGTGCCAGCAGCAGTCCAGACCGGGGGTACAATGAGCAGTTCTTC.

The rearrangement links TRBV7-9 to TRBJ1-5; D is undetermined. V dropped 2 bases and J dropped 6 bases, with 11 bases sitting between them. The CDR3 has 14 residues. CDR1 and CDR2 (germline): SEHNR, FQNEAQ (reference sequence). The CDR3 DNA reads TGTGCCAGCAGCTTATCTGCGGGTACTCAGCCCCAGCATTTT. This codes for CASSLSAGTQPQHF.